This entry is about one TCR beta chain. The sample comes from a study of T cells expressing NK-cell markers. Across the whole study: Serological testing identified most of the eight sequenced donors as HCMV-seropositive and one as seronegative.

The CDR3 totals 15 residues. CDR1 SGHRS and CDR2 YFSETQ come from the germline V gene. TCRdb re-analyzed the 5' RACE reads; it lists each CDR3 protein once, without DNA. The sample data list some 340,000 distinct CDR3 sequences. The TCR comes from a man between 18 and 69 years old in good health. Sequenced material: blood T cells: a sorted CD56 or NKG2C T cell subset, CD4+ or CD8+ T cells, or bulk PBMC T cells (not recorded which). This chain links TRBV5-1 with TRBJ2-1; TCRdb returns TRBD1, unconfirmable since there is no DNA. The CDR3 sequence is CASSLIGRGADEQFF.